This passage covers 3 T cell receptor beta chains from one sample sequenced in a study of a mutant IDH1 vaccine in newly diagnosed glioma. Clones were read by immunoSEQ multiplex PCR, and TCRdb kept only the in-frame ones, dropping some. The table has 75,000 to 100,000 clones, roughly 90% seen once. Time point here: baseline, week 1 (first vaccination visit). Treatment indicated: pre-vaccination baseline after standard-of-care therapy. Sequencing used PBMCs, obtained from a glioma patient treated with radiotherapy, temozolomide or both. The receptors here all came from a woman aged 50 to 60 with glioma.

The chain carries TRBV9 and TRBJ2-2, with D tentatively TRBD2 (5 bases). Germline CDR1 SGDLS, CDR2 YYNGEE. This CDR3 is 15 amino acids long. V shed 4 bases and J shed 0 bases, with 10 bases lying between them. The CDR3 sequence is CASSPAASNTGELFF. CDR3 in DNA: TGTGCCAGCAGCCCAGCGGCATCGAACACCGGGGAGCTGTTTTTT.

The J gene is TRBJ1-2, the V gene TRBV27, with TRBD1 identical over 9 bases. The CDR3 is 15 residues long. J gave up 4 bases and V 4 bases, and 7 bases lay outside the gene matches. Germline V gives CDR1 MNHEY, CDR2 SMNVEV (reference sequence). CDR3 bases: TGTGCCAGCAGTTCCTGGACAGGGGACGTCTATGGCTACACCTTC. This codes for CASSSWTGDVYGYTF.

For the CDR3, the DNA is TGCGCCAGCAGCTTGGCCCGTACAGGGTACTACGAGCAGTACTTC. It yields the protein CASSLARTGYYEQYF. The rearrangement joins TRBV5-1 to TRBJ2-7; possibly TRBD1 for D (6 bases). Trimming stripped 0 bases from V and 3 bases from J, with 13 bases between. Germline V gene data show CDR1 as SGHRS and CDR2 as YFSETQ. The CDR3 is 15 residues long.